This TCR beta chain was sequenced during a study of shared clonotypes between healthy human individuals. TCRdb's table, derived via immunoSEQ multiplex PCR, lists solely in-frame clones and lacks some. The repertoire includes 800,000 to 1,200,000 clones, around 82% of them detected once, and roughly 0.56% sits in the top ten. The authors divided CD4+ cells into CD45RA+ naive and CD45RA-negative memory subsets. Notes on the study in general: Naive subsets typically showed greater estimated richness than memory subsets.

As for this clone: Its target is not known.

Looked up from germline, CDR1 is LNHDA and CDR2 is SQIVND (reference sequence). This CDR3 has 15 residues. V trimming: 6 bases; J trimming: 0 bases; junction bases outside the gene matches: 3. The sample comprised memory CD4+ T cells from PBMCs. Subset in this sample: CD45RA-negative fraction. This TCR derives from a man younger than 30 in good health. Some clones in this sample may be carry-over from other donors' samples. The chain recombines TRBV19 with TRBJ2-3; 10 bases agree with TRBD2. CDR3 bases: TGTGCCAGTAGAAGGACTAGCGGAAGCACAGATACGCAGTATTTT. It translates to CASRRTSGSTDTQYF. The complete variable domain, with remaining parts taken from reference TRBV19 and TRBJ2-3, reads DGGITQSPKYLFRKEGQNVTLSCEQNLNHDAMYWYRQDPGQGLRLIYYSQIVNDFQKGDIAEGYSVSREKKESFPLTVTSAQKNPTAFYLCASRRTSGSTDTQYFGPGTRLTVL.